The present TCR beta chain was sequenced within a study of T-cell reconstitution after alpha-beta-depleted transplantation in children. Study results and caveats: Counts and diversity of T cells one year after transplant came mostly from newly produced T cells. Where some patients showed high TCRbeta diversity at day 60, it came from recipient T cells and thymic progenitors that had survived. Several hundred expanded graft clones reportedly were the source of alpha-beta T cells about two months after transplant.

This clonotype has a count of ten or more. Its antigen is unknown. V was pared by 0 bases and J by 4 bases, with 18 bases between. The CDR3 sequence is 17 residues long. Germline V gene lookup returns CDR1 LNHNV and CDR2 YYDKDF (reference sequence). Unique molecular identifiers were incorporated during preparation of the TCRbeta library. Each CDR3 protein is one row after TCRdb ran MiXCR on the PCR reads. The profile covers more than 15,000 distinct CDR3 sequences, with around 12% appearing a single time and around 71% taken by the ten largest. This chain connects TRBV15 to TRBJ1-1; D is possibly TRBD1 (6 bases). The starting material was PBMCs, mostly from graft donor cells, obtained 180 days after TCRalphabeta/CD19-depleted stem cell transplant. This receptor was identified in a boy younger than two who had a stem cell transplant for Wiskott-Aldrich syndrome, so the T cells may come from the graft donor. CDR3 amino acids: CATSRDQFPGVSTEAFF. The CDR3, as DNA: TGTGCCACCAGCAGAGATCAGTTTCCAGGGGTTAGCACTGAAGCTTTCTTT.